This note documents a single T cell receptor (beta chain) sequence. Which antigen it targets is not known. A much larger clonotype is one base distant, so this may be a read error. This specimen belongs to a study of patients and donors after allogeneic stem cell transplantation (dated by TCRdb to about 2020). The protocol used for the library was RT-PCR. Data came from a NextSeq 550. TCRdb applied fastp at Q25 and MiXCR to the public reads, then kept only in-frame beta chains. Every distinct CDR3 protein forms one entry, paired with its most common genes and DNA. The sample profile shows approximately 430,000 distinct CDR3 sequences; approximately 16% of them were found once. The ten biggest clones cover about 7% of the sample. Inclusive of the bounding cysteine and phenylalanine, the CDR3 is 14 residues long. The only DNA kept is the CDR3, 42 bases in frame from the first base. Unmatched junction bases come to 2, with V trimmed by 4 bases and J by 0 bases. The germline V gene yields KGHSH for CDR1 and LQKENI for CDR2.

Material: blood, either unsorted or a sorted T cell fraction (not recorded which). Rearrangement joined TRBV18 to TRBJ2-7; the junction holds 8 bases that match TRBD1. The source is a human donor who was either an allogeneic HSCT recipient or a stem cell or donor lymphocyte infusion donor (not recorded which). It is not recorded whose cells these are; they may come from a transplant donor. In nucleotides, the sequence is TGTGCCAGCTCACACAGGGGGAGCTCCTACGAGCAGTACTTC. Its translation reads: CASSHRGSSYEQYF.